A selection of T cell receptor beta chains follows, all from one sample in a study of blood T cells in healthy people across ages. TCRdb analysed the 5' RACE reads with MiXCR anew, one entry per CDR3 protein. The sample includes 550,000 to 700,000 distinct CDR3 sequences, roughly 29% of them seen just once. Source material: blood. Receptor source: a woman aged 65 to 85 in good health. The CDR3 runs from the conserved cysteine through the conserved F or W. Each record gives: V gene, D gene, J gene, clone size, CDR3 protein, CDR3 DNA. A D gene is named only where the DNA matches it firmly. Size is stated for part of the rows, as once, few or many counts, or as a class when the clone is expanded.

>TRBV7-2|NA|TRBJ2-3|NA
CASSLVRVGGGTDTQYF
TGTGCCAGCAGCCTCGTTCGGGTAGGCGGGGGCACAGATACGCAGTATTTT
>TRBV6-5|TRBD1|TRBJ2-7|few
CASSYYGQGSYEQYF
TGTGCCAGCAGTTACTACGGACAGGGGTCCTACGAGCAGTACTTC
>TRBV4-3|TRBD1|TRBJ1-6|NA
CASSQGFPGQFNSPLHF
TGCGCCAGCAGCCAAGGATTCCCGGGACAGTTTAATTCACCCCTCCACTTT
>TRBV4-2|NA|TRBJ2-2|many
CASSQDRGTGELFF
TGTGCCAGCAGCCAAGACCGAGGGACCGGGGAGCTGTTTTTT
>TRBV11-2|NA|TRBJ2-1|many
CASSFFSILQSYNEQFF
TGTGCCAGCAGCTTTTTTTCAATATTACAGAGCTACAATGAGCAGTTCTTC
>TRBV5-4|TRBD1|TRBJ2-5|once
CASSSKQGAGETQYF
TGTGCCAGCAGCTCCAAACAGGGGGCGGGAGAGACCCAGTACTTC
>TRBV7-9|NA|TRBJ1-2|few
CASSFGQGISFGHF
NA
>TRBV4-3|TRBD2|TRBJ2-5|NA
CASSQDHSTSGGF
TGCGCCAGCAGCCAAGATCATTCTACTAGCGGGGGGTTC
>TRBV29-1|NA|TRBJ2-5|once
CSVATSETQYF
TGCAGCGTCGCAACTTCAGAGACCCAGTACTTC
>TRBV2|TRBD1|TRBJ1-1|few
CAGWTGSVTEAFF
TGTGCCGGTTGGACAGGCTCTGTCACTGAAGCTTTCTTT
>TRBV29-1|NA|TRBJ1-2|NA
CSVHSFTNYGYTF
TGCAGCGTCCACAGTTTCACTAACTATGGCTACACCTTC
>TRBV20-1|TRBD2|TRBJ2-1|NA
CSARILAAYNEQFF
TGCAGTGCTAGAATACTAGCGGCCTACAATGAGCAGTTCTTC
>TRBV18|NA|TRBJ2-6|few
CASSPPSRPAGANVLTF
TGTGCCAGCTCACCACCTTCCAGGCCGGCTGGGGCCAACGTCCTGACTTTC
>TRBV5-1|NA|TRBJ1-1|NA
CARSLGRGSWVSEAFF
TGCGCCCGCAGCTTGGGACGGGGTTCTTGGGTCTCTGAAGCTTTCTTT
>TRBV7-8|TRBD2|TRBJ2-1|NA
CASSLVRLAGVRNEQFF
TGTGCCAGCAGCTTAGTGCGGCTAGCGGGGGTCAGGAATGAGCAGTTCTTC
>TRBV4-3|NA|TRBJ2-1|few
CASGQDGNRYNEQFF
TGCGCCAGCGGCCAAGACGGTAACAGATACAATGAGCAGTTCTTC
>TRBV27|NA|TRBJ2-7|NA
CASSLREDNEQYF
TGTGCCAGCAGTCTCAGGGAGGACAACGAGCAGTACTTC
>TRBV20-1|TRBD2|TRBJ2-1|NA
CSAPRTAGGLGQFF
TGCAGTGCTCCCCGCACAGCGGGGGGGCTGGGGCAGTTCTTC
>TRBV20-1|TRBD1|TRBJ1-3|NA
CSASPFSGTGVSGNTIYF
TGCAGTGCCTCCCCGTTCTCCGGGACAGGGGTTTCTGGAAACACCATATATTTT
>TRBV10-3|NA|TRBJ2-1|once
CAITTGPRDEQFF
TGTGCCATAACGACAGGACCTAGGGATGAGCAGTTCTTC
>TRBV5-1|NA|TRBJ2-1|few
CASSLVGGATYNEQFF
TGCGCCAGCAGCTTGGTGGGCGGGGCCACCTACAATGAGCAGTTCTTC
>TRBV7-2|TRBD1|TRBJ2-1|NA
CASSLGWDSNEQFF
TGTGCCAGCAGCTTAGGGTGGGACAGCAATGAGCAGTTCTTC
>TRBV11-3|TRBD1|TRBJ1-6|few
CASSLQGLNSPLHF
TGTGCCAGCAGCCTACAGGGGCTGAATTCACCCCTCCACTTT
>TRBV29-1|NA|TRBJ2-6|NA
CSVARPSSGANVLTF
TGCAGCGTAGCGAGACCTAGCTCTGGGGCCAACGTCCTGACTTTC
>TRBV20-1|TRBD1|TRBJ1-6|NA
CSARGQQGAANSPLHF
TGCAGTGCTAGGGGACAACAGGGGGCGGCCAATTCACCCCTCCACTTT
>TRBV9|TRBD1|TRBJ1-5|few
CASSQGGRSNQPQHF
TGTGCCAGCAGCCAGGGGGGCCGAAGCAATCAGCCCCAGCATTTT
>TRBV7-2|TRBD1|TRBJ2-2|NA
CASSLQGVYTGELFF
TGTGCCAGCAGCTTGCAGGGGGTTTACACCGGGGAGCTGTTTTTT
>TRBV20-1|TRBD2|TRBJ2-5|few
CSATPGTSGGETQHF
TGCAGTGCTACCCCCGGGACTAGCGGGGGGGAGACCCAGCACTTC
>TRBV10-3|NA|TRBJ1-4|few
CAISVGETNEKLFF
TGTGCCATCAGTGTGGGTGAGACTAATGAAAAACTGTTTTTT
>TRBV2|NA|TRBJ2-3|NA
CASSLGFKDTQYF
TGTGCCAGCAGTTTGGGGTTCAAAGATACGCAGTATTTT
>TRBV12-3/TRBV12-4|NA|TRBJ1-1|NA
CASRDSYTEAFF
TGTGCCAGTAGGGATTCATACACTGAAGCTTTCTTT
>TRBV13|TRBD2|TRBJ2-5|few
CASSHRLAGSEEQYF
TGTGCCAGCAGCCACCGACTAGCGGGCAGTGAAGAGCAGTACTTC
>TRBV5-1|TRBD1|TRBJ1-1|NA
CASAEQGASTEAFF
TGCGCCAGCGCCGAACAGGGGGCAAGCACTGAAGCTTTCTTT
>TRBV19|NA|TRBJ2-7|NA
CATGDLSYEQYF
TGTGCCACAGGTGACCTCTCCTACGAGCAGTACTTC
>TRBV20-1|TRBD2|TRBJ2-3|NA
CSASTHPSGGPDTQYF
TGCAGTGCCTCGACCCATCCTAGCGGGGGGCCAGATACGCAGTATTTT
>TRBV9|TRBD2|TRBJ2-3|NA
CASSVRPGTSGGRGDTQYF
TGTGCCAGCAGCGTACGTCCCGGGACTAGCGGGGGTAGAGGAGATACGCAGTATTTT
>TRBV5-1|TRBD1|TRBJ2-3|few
CASSLSRQGGNTQYF
TGCGCCAGCAGCTTGTCACGACAGGGGGGAAATACGCAGTATTTT
>TRBV7-8|NA|TRBJ1-4|NA
CASSLRSTFLLFF
TGTGCCAGCAGCTTAAGATCTACCTTCCTTCTGTTTTTT
>TRBV29-1|NA|TRBJ1-5|NA
CSVVLGDSNQPQHF
TGCAGCGTTGTCTTGGGGGATAGCAATCAGCCCCAGCATTTT
>TRBV20-1|NA|TRBJ2-7|NA
CSASRSWRANEQYF
TGCAGTGCTAGTAGAAGTTGGAGAGCTAACGAGCAGTACTTC
>TRBV5-1|NA|TRBJ1-2|many
CASSLEGGYTF
TGTGCCAGCAGCTTGGAGGGTGGCTACACCTTC
>TRBV6-5|NA|TRBJ1-2|few
CASSYGGSPNYGYTF
TGTGCCAGCAGTTACGGGGGATCGCCTAACTATGGCTACACCTTC
>TRBV29-1|NA|TRBJ1-2|NA
CSAGAGMTNYGYTF
TGCAGCGCCGGGGCTGGCATGACAAACTATGGCTACACCTTC
>TRBV19|TRBD1|TRBJ2-3|few
CASSFLPYGQGLADTQYF
TGTGCCAGTAGTTTCTTACCTTACGGACAGGGTCTGGCAGATACGCAGTATTTT
>TRBV7-9|NA|TRBJ1-4|few
CASSPDGRTTNEELFF
TGTGCCAGCAGCCCCGACGGACGGACAACTAATGAAGAACTGTTTTTT
>TRBV4-1|TRBD2|TRBJ2-3|NA
CASSQDLLAAAGDTQYF
TGCGCCAGCAGCCAAGACCTACTAGCGGCCGCCGGAGATACGCAGTATTTT